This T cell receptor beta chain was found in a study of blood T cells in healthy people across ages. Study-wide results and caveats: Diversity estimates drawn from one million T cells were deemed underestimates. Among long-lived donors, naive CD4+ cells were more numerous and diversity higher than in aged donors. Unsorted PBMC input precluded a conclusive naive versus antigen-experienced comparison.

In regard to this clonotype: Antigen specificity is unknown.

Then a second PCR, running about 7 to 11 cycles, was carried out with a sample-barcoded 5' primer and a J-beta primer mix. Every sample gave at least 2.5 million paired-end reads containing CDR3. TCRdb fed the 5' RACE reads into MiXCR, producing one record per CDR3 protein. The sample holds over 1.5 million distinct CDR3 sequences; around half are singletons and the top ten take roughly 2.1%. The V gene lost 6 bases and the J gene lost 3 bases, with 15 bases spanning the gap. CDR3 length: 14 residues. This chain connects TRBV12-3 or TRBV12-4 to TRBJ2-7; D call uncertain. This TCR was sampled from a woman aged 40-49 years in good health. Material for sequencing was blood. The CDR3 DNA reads TGTGCCAGCAGCCTCCCAGCACAGATCTACGAGCAGTACTTC. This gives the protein CASSLPAQIYEQYF.